This T cell receptor beta chain came from a study of CD8 T cells in ankylosing spondylitis. Ten or more counts support this clonotype. Its antigen is not known. Regarding the study as a whole: A motif of eight highly homologous TCR beta variants was seen as apparently characteristic of ankylosing spondylitis blood.

Quantitative 5'-RACE with molecular barcodes produced the TCR beta libraries. TCRdb reprocessed the 5' RACE reads with MiXCR, giving one entry per CDR3 protein. The sample includes some 240,000 distinct CDR3 sequences, around 6.6% of them seen just once. Germline V gene sequence: CDR1 MDHEN, CDR2 SYDVKM. This CDR3 region has 15 residues. Trimming removed 6 bases from V and 3 bases from J; junction bases left unmatched: 5. The material sequenced was blood, either unsorted or a sorted T cell fraction (not recorded which). The source of this sequence is a male donor with ankylosing spondylitis. The rearrangement uses TRBV28 and TRBJ2-2; 9 positions match TRBD2. The CDR3 here is CASRETSGYTGELFF. The CDR3 region has the DNA TGTGCCAGCAGGGAGACTAGCGGATACACCGGGGAGCTGTTTTTT. The complete variable domain, with remaining parts taken from reference TRBV28 and TRBJ2-2, reads DVKVTQSSRYLVKRTGEKVFLECVQDMDHENMFWYRQDPGLGLRLIYFSYDVKMKEKGDIPEGYSVSREKKERFSLILESASTNQTSMYLCASRETSGYTGELFFGEGSRLTVL.